Below are 13 T cell receptor beta chains sequenced from a single sample in a study of OX40 agonist ivuxolimab in advanced cancers. Repertoires were generated with immunoSEQ multiplex PCR, while TCRdb's copy carries only in-frame clones and drops some. This repertoire shows 30,000 or so clones, about 80% found once; its top ten account for approximately 22%. The specimen comprised CD4+ or CD8+ T cells sorted from blood, sampled in a trial of the OX40 agonist ivuxolimab. The receptors shown here come from an adult with an advanced solid tumor such as melanoma, head and neck, liver or kidney cancer.

In its sample, this clone was seen a few times. This chain connects TRBV19 to TRBJ1-1; D is possibly TRBD1 (6 bases). V was clipped by 1 base and J by 2 bases, with 11 bases between them. CDR3 length equals 15 residues. Germline CDR1 and CDR2: LNHDA and SQIVND (reference sequence). The CDR3 sequence is CASSIGGTSNTEAFF. Here the CDR3 DNA reads TGTGCCAGTAGTATAGGGGGGACATCTAACACTGAAGCTTTCTTT.

This sequence joins TRBV25-1 and TRBJ2-5, with TRBD2 matching 9 bases. This CDR3 comprises 17 residues. Per the germline V gene, CDR1 is MGHDK and CDR2 is SYGVNS. With 1 base clipped from V and 5 bases from J, the junction kept 11 bases outside the gene matches. In DNA, the CDR3 is TGTGCCAGCAGTGAATCTCGACCTAGCGGGGTGGGGGAGACCCAGTACTTC. Translation: CASSESRPSGVGETQYF.

The chain has TRBV18 and TRBJ2-2, with TRBD1 matching over 10 bases. Trimming removed 2 bases from V and 3 bases from J; junction bases left unmatched: 0. Looked up from germline, CDR1 is KGHSH and CDR2 is LQKENI. CDR3 size: 15 residues. In DNA, the CDR3 is TGTGCCAGCTCACCAGGGACAGGGGACACCGGGGAGCTGTTTTTT. Amino acid sequence: CASSPGTGDTGELFF.

This clone was counted a single time. The gene calls are TRBV6-1 and TRBJ2-4, with TRBD2 matching 8 bases. CDR1 MNHNS and CDR2 SASEGT come from the germline V gene. This CDR3 contains 13 residues. V lost 5 bases and J lost 6; bases outside the gene matches: 3. CDR3 nucleotides: TGTGCCAGCAGTCGGGGGGGAGGAAACATTCAGTACTTC. Its translation is CASSRGGGNIQYF.

The V call is TRBV7-2, the J call TRBJ2-5, with 7 bases identical to TRBD1. Trimming removed 1 base from V and 5 bases from J; junction bases left unmatched: 7. Germline lookup yields CDR1 SGHTA and CDR2 FQGNSA. This CDR3 is built from 15 residues. The CDR3 protein is CASSLGQGERETQYF. The CDR3 DNA is TGTGCCAGCAGCTTAGGGCAGGGGGAGAGGGAGACCCAGTACTTC.

The count of this clone is one. The rearrangement links TRBV10-3 to TRBJ2-2; tentative D call: TRBD2 (5 bases). Trimming took off 3 bases at V and 5 bases at J, with 13 bases between the two ends. This CDR3 has 15 residues. Germline CDR1 reads ENHRY; CDR2 reads SYGVKD. The CDR3 loop reads CAISEVEAKTGELFF. The CDR3 DNA reads as TGTGCCATCAGTGAAGTGGAGGCTAAAACCGGGGAGCTGTTTTTT.

This clone has just one count. The chain couples TRBV5-5 to TRBJ2-7; D might be TRBD1 (5 bases). This CDR3 region has 14 residues. Trimming shortened V by 1 base and J by 0 bases, and 8 bases separated the two germline ends. Germline V gene lookup returns CDR1 SGHKS and CDR2 YYEKEE (reference sequence). CDR3 region: CASSLMTASYEQYF. CDR3 nucleotides: TGTGCCAGCAGCTTGATGACAGCCTCCTACGAGCAGTACTTC.

This clone was observed a few times. The chain employs TRBV19 and TRBJ1-1; D gene uncertain. Germline loops: CDR1 LNHDA, CDR2 SQIVND (reference sequence). Trimming removed 3 bases at V and 0 bases at J, with 5 bases between. CDR3 length equals 13 residues. The CDR3 region is CASSIALNTEAFF. CDR3 nucleotides: TGTGCCAGTAGTATCGCTCTGAACACTGAAGCTTTCTTT.

The V call is TRBV11-2, the J call TRBJ1-5; 7 positions match TRBD1. Germline lookup yields CDR1 SGHAT and CDR2 FQNNGV. With V trimmed by 2 bases and J by 4 bases, 5 bases remained unmatched. The CDR3 has 15 residues. CDR3 residues: CASSLRGTVNQPQHF. The DNA for the CDR3 is TGTGCCAGCAGCTTAAGGGGGACAGTAAATCAGCCCCAGCATTTT.

The rearrangement links TRBV7-9 to TRBJ1-1; D is unclear. Germline CDR1 is SEHNR and CDR2 is FQNEAQ (reference sequence). Trimming stripped 0 bases from V and 11 bases from J, with 10 bases between. The CDR3 runs to 12 residues. The CDR3 spells CASSLAGRRAFF. CDR3 sequence (DNA): TGTGCCAGCAGCTTAGCGGGCAGGCGGGCTTTCTTT.

The genes are TRBV7-2 and TRBJ2-7; 8 bases map to TRBD2. V lost 5 bases, J lost 3 bases, and 6 bases stayed unmatched. The germline V gene encodes CDR1 SGHTA and CDR2 FQGNSA. CDR3 length: 14 amino acids. DNA of the CDR3: TGTGCCAGCAGCGCCAGCGGGGGCCGCTACGAGCAGTACTTC. This gives the protein CASSASGGRYEQYF.

This chain links TRBV5-1 with TRBJ2-3, with D perhaps matching TRBD1 (6 bases). V lost 2 bases, J lost 1 base, and 8 bases lay in between. The germline gives CDR1 SGHRS, CDR2 YFSETQ. The CDR3 is 14 residues long. CDR3: CASSFGQRTDTQYF. CDR3 coding DNA: TGCGCCAGCAGCTTTGGACAGCGCACAGATACGCAGTATTTT. Drawing the rest from reference TRBV5-1 and TRBJ2-3, the complete variable domain is KAGVTQTPRYLIKTRGQQVTLSCSPISGHRSVSWYQQTPGQGLQFLFEYFSETQRNKGNFPGRFSGRQFSNSRSEMNVSTLELGDSALYLCASSFGQRTDTQYFGPGTRLTVL.

Details on this clone: The junction shows a germline mismatch at one end, possibly a read error. This chain links TRBV5-3 with TRBJ1-5; 7 bases are a match to TRBD1. TRBV5-3 is assigned to the ORF class and has an uncertain function. This CDR3 has 13 residues. The CDR3 nucleotides are TGTGCCAGCAGCCCGACACAGGGGCGGGCGGAGGCCTTT. It is translated as CASSPTQGRAEAF.